The rows below give T cell receptor beta chains drawn from one sample of a study of shared clonotypes between healthy human individuals. The method was immunoSEQ multiplex PCR; TCRdb's version includes in-frame clones alone and lacks a portion of them. The sample consists of hundreds of thousands of clones, roughly 70% of them appearing once. Sequencing was carried out using memory CD4+ T cells sorted from blood. The source is a man aged 30 to 39 in good health. CDR3s include the opening cysteine and the closing phenylalanine or tryptophan. D genes are given only for firm matches. Some rows have no size entry. The others give once, few or many, or a class for an expanded clone.

TGCGCCAGCAGCTTGACAGGGGGGACGAGTACAGATACGCAGTATTTT,CASSLTGGTSTDTQYF,-,TRBJ2-3,TRBD1,TRBV5-1
TGTGCCAGCAGCTTCTTGGACAGGGGCTATGGCTACACCTTC,CASSFLDRGYGYTF,-,TRBJ1-2,TRBD1,TRBV5-8
TGTGCCAGCAGCGTAGATAAAGGGACAGGGACTGAAAAACTGTTTTTT,CASSVDKGTGTEKLFF,-,TRBJ1-4,TRBD1,TRBV9
TGTGCCAGCAGACTAGCGGGAGGGAGCTCCTACAATGAGCAGTTCTTC,CASRLAGGSSYNEQFF,few,TRBJ2-1,TRBD2,TRBV2
TGTGCCACCTCAACAGGGTTCGGCACAGATACGCAGTATTTT,CATSTGFGTDTQYF,-,TRBJ2-3,-,TRBV10-3
TGCGCCAGCAGCCAAGGGGCTAGCGGGACTTACGAGCAGTACTTC,CASSQGASGTYEQYF,-,TRBJ2-7,TRBD2,TRBV4-3
TGTGCCAGCAGTGGGACCTCTGGGGCCAACGTCCTGACTTTC,CASSGTSGANVLTF,few,TRBJ2-6,-,TRBV6-4
TGTGCCAGCAGTGAATTTTCCCTTAGCGGGAGAAGCACAGATACGCAGTATTTT,CASSEFSLSGRSTDTQYF,-,TRBJ2-3,TRBD2,TRBV25-1
TGTGCCAGCAGCCGATCCGGGACTGGAACCTACGAGCAGTACTTC,CASSRSGTGTYEQYF,-,TRBJ2-7,-,TRBV5-4
TGTGCCAGCAGTCCCGGACGGATCACTGAAGCTTTCTTT,CASSPGRITEAFF,many,TRBJ1-1,-,TRBV7-9
TGCAGCGTTGAAGACCGGCTACAGGGTGGGGGTGAAAAACTGTTTTTT,CSVEDRLQGGGEKLFF,-,TRBJ1-4,-,TRBV29-1
TGTGCCAGCAGTCCCCAGTTTGGCTACACCTTC,CASSPQFGYTF,few,TRBJ1-2,-,TRBV2
TGCAGTGCCCCGAGATTCTCTGAGCAGTTCTTC,CSAPRFSEQFF,-,TRBJ2-1,-,TRBV20-1
TGTGCCAGCAGCTTCATGGCGATACGGGGGACAGGGCCCAAAAACATTCAGTACTTC,CASSFMAIRGTGPKNIQYF,-,TRBJ2-4,TRBD1,TRBV11-2
TGTGCCAGCAGCTTGGTCTGGACACCGGACACAGATACGCAGTATTTT,CASSLVWTPDTDTQYF,-,TRBJ2-3,-,TRBV11-2
TGCGCCAGCAGTCCCCCCGGGACAGACAATGAGCAGTTCTTC,CASSPPGTDNEQFF,-,TRBJ2-1,TRBD1,TRBV5-1
TGCGCCAGCAGGGTCCGGGACAGCTATGGCTACACCTTC,CASRVRDSYGYTF,-,TRBJ1-2,TRBD1,TRBV5-1
TGTGCCAGCAGCTCCCGTCTGGGGGGGACCCAGTACTTC,CASSSRLGGTQYF,-,TRBJ2-5,-,TRBV11-2
TGCGCCAGCAGCCAAGGCGTACGGGGGGAAAAACTGTTTTTT,CASSQGVRGEKLFF,-,TRBJ1-4,-,TRBV4-3
TGTGCCAGCAGTAAACAGGGCACCGGGGAGCTGTTTTTT,CASSKQGTGELFF,-,TRBJ2-2,-,TRBV2
TGTGCCAGCAGCTTAGGACAGGGAATGGTAGATGGCTACACCTTC,CASSLGQGMVDGYTF,-,TRBJ1-2,TRBD1,TRBV7-9
TGTGCCAGCACCTCAGGGTGGGTTAACACTGAAGCTTTCTTT,CASTSGWVNTEAFF,-,TRBJ1-1,-,TRBV6-5
TGTGCCAGCAGCCGGGACACGGTAAACACCATATATTTT,CASSRDTVNTIYF,once,TRBJ1-3,-,TRBV6-6
TGTGCCAGCTCACCGGAAGTACAGCTCCGGCTAGATACGCAGTATTTT,CASSPEVQLRLDTQYF,-,TRBJ2-3,-,TRBV18
TGTGCCAGCAGCCAGGGGGGGCCGGATAATTCACCCCTCCACTTT,CASSQGGPDNSPLHF,-,TRBJ1-6,TRBD1,TRBV7-2
TGTGCCAGTAGTAGGCGGGACAGAGGTCGTCAGCCCCAGCATTTT,CASSRRDRGRQPQHF,-,TRBJ1-5,TRBD1,TRBV19
TGTGCCAGCTCACCCGACTCCATCCTGGACAGGCGTTACGAGCAGTACTTC,CASSPDSILDRRYEQYF,few,TRBJ2-7,TRBD1,TRBV18
TGTGCCTGGAGTGTACGACCCCTCGGCACAGGGAACACTGAAGCTTTCTTT,CAWSVRPLGTGNTEAFF,-,TRBJ1-1,-,TRBV30
TGTGCCAGCAGTCTCACCGGGACAGGGGGCACTGAAGCTTTCTTT,CASSLTGTGGTEAFF,few,TRBJ1-1,TRBD1,TRBV6-5
TGTGCCAGCAGACGTCCGCGTAGGACTAGCGGGATGCTTTGCAATGAGCAGTTCTTC,CASRRPRRTSGMLCNEQFF,-,TRBJ2-1,TRBD2,TRBV5-4
TGTGCCAGCAGTCCCCTAGCGGGAGGCCGCCGTGAATCCTACGAGCAGTACTTC,CASSPLAGGRRESYEQYF,-,TRBJ2-7,TRBD2,TRBV28
TGTGCCAGCTCACAAAAGGGTCAAGAGACCCAGTACTTC,CASSQKGQETQYF,once,TRBJ2-5,-,TRBV18
TGTGCCAGCAGCTTGGGACCAGGGTTCTCTGGAAACACCATATATTTT,CASSLGPGFSGNTIYF,-,TRBJ1-3,-,TRBV5-6
TGTGCCAGCAGTTCGCTGAGGGGAGTCCGAGCCGAGCAGTACTTC,CASSSLRGVRAEQYF,-,TRBJ2-7,-,TRBV28
TGTGCCAGCAGCCCGTGGACTAGCGGACAGACCACAGATACGCAGTATTTT,CASSPWTSGQTTDTQYF,-,TRBJ2-3,TRBD2,TRBV7-9
TGCAGTGCTAGGGTCCGGGAGACCCAGTACTTC,CSARVRETQYF,-,TRBJ2-5,-,TRBV20-1
TGTGCCAGCCTCGGGCAGGCAGGAACTGGGGCCAACGTCCTGACTTTC,CASLGQAGTGANVLTF,once,TRBJ2-6,-,TRBV28
TGTGCCAGCAGCTTTAGCGGGAGATCCGACAATGAGCAGTTCTTC,CASSFSGRSDNEQFF,-,TRBJ2-1,TRBD2,TRBV7-9
TGCGCCAGCAAAACTGGGACAGGGTCGAACACTGAAGCTTTCTTT,CASKTGTGSNTEAFF,few,TRBJ1-1,TRBD1,TRBV5-1
TGTGCCAGCAGCGCCGGACAGGGGCAGTACAATGAGCAGTTCTTC,CASSAGQGQYNEQFF,-,TRBJ2-1,TRBD1,TRBV9
TGTGCCAGTACCCGGACCGGTGATGGCTACACCTTC,CASTRTGDGYTF,few,TRBJ1-2,-,TRBV9
TGCGCCAGCAGTGAGAGGGGGCATGGCTACACCTTC,CASSERGHGYTF,-,TRBJ1-2,TRBD1,TRBV10-2
TGTGCCTGGAGACACAGCTGGAACTATGGCTACACCTTC,CAWRHSWNYGYTF,-,TRBJ1-2,-,TRBV30
TGTGCCAGCAGCTTGGCCCGGACAGGGGCGACCTCCTACGAGCAGTACTTC,CASSLARTGATSYEQYF,-,TRBJ2-7,TRBD1,TRBV5-5
TGTGCCAGCAGCTTAAAGCAGGGCTATTATGAGCAGTTCTTC,CASSLKQGYYEQFF,-,TRBJ2-1,-,TRBV11-3